One and the same sample provided the 29 T cell receptor beta chains below, sequenced in a study of radiotherapy plus CTLA-4 blockade in lung cancer. Some clones are missing from TCRdb's copy, which holds only in-frame ones; the method was immunoSEQ multiplex PCR. The data contain about 40,000 clones, about four fifths of them singletons. The specimen comprised peripheral blood, sampled from a patient treated with radiotherapy plus ipilimumab. The receptors originated from a human donor with non-small cell lung cancer that progressed on radiotherapy plus ipilimumab.

V usage is TRBV7-2 and J usage is TRBJ2-1, with 9 nucleotides matching TRBD2. This CDR3 has 16 residues. Germline trimming cut 1 base from V and 7 bases from J; bases unmatched to any gene: 8. CDR1 and CDR2 from the germline V gene are SGHTA and FQGNSA. The CDR3 DNA follows: TGTGCCAGCAGCTTAGTGGCGGGGGGGCCGGCAAATGAGCAGTTCTTC. It yields the protein CASSLVAGGPANEQFF. Combining the CDR3 with reference TRBV7-2 and TRBJ2-1 gives the whole variable domain GAGVSQSPSNKVTEKGKDVELRCDPISGHTALYWYRQSLGQGLEFLIYFQGNSAPDKSGLPSDRFSAERTGGSVSTLTIQRTQQEDSAVYLCASSLVAGGPANEQFFGPGTRLTVL.

The chain joins TRBV29-1 to TRBJ2-7, with a possible D match to TRBD2 (8 bases). Per germline, CDR1 SQVTM and CDR2 ANQGSEA. V lost 4 bases and J lost 3, with 13 bases in between. The CDR3 runs 13 residues. In DNA, the CDR3 is TGCAGCGTTGCGGGAGGGGGCGACTACGAGCAGTACTTC. Translating it yields CSVAGGGDYEQYF.

The genes are TRBV4-1 and TRBJ1-2; 9 bases fit TRBD1. The CDR3 is 15 amino acids. J gave up 8 bases and V 0 bases, and 7 bases lay outside the gene matches. The germline gives CDR1 MGHRA, CDR2 YSYEKL. CDR3 DNA sequence: TGCGCCAGCAGCCAAGACCCCACAGGGGGCGGGGGCTACACCTTC. Protein sequence: CASSQDPTGGGGYTF.

CDR3 in DNA: TGTGCCAGCAGCGCGGGGACAGATCAGCCCCAGCATTTT. Residues: CASSAGTDQPQHF. The genes are TRBV9 and TRBJ1-5; TRBD1 matches at 7 bases. Looked up from germline, CDR1 is SGDLS and CDR2 is YYNGEE. The CDR3 has 13 amino acids. The ends lost 3 bases at V and 5 bases at J; junction bases unmatched: 2.

This clone showed up just a few times. This rearrangement joins TRBV6-1 to TRBJ1-4, with 11 bases matching TRBD1. The CDR3 has 13 residues. Germline loops: CDR1 MNHNS, CDR2 SASEGT. The ends lost 6 bases at V and 7 bases at J; junction bases unmatched: 1. DNA of the CDR3: TGTGCCAGCAGGGGGACAGGGGGTGAAAAACTGTTTTTT. This gives the protein CASRGTGGEKLFF.

The chain has TRBV7-2 and TRBJ1-6; the match to TRBD1 covers 9 bases. In germline, CDR1 is SGHTA, CDR2 FQGNSA. The CDR3 runs 14 residues. Trimming took 5 bases from V and 10 from J; bases not matched to a gene: 6. CDR3 DNA sequence: TGTGCCAGCAGCCCGGACAGGGGCTGGTCACCCCTCCACTTT. Its protein is CASSPDRGWSPLHF.

This rearrangement joins TRBV9 to TRBJ2-1, with D perhaps TRBD2 (7 bases). V lost 2 bases and J lost 0, with 12 bases in between. This CDR3 is 16 amino acids long. The germline V gene encodes CDR1 SGDLS and CDR2 YYNGEE. This chain's CDR3 is CASSVGGRSSYNEQFF. The DNA of the CDR3 is TGTGCCAGCAGCGTCGGGGGGCGTAGCTCCTACAATGAGCAGTTCTTC.

This clone was detected once. This rearrangement joins TRBV11-2 to TRBJ2-2; TRBD1 matches 9 bases. The CDR3 extends over 15 amino acids. Germline V gene lookup returns CDR1 SGHAT and CDR2 FQNNGV. The V gene end was trimmed by 6 bases and the J gene end by 6 bases; junction bases not matched to a gene: 8. CDR3 nucleotide sequence: TGTGCCAGCAGTAAACGGGACAGGGTGTCCGGGGAGCTGTTTTTT. Its translation: CASSKRDRVSGELFF.

The gene calls are TRBV10-3 and TRBJ2-7; 7 nucleotides align to TRBD1. Per germline, CDR1 ENHRY and CDR2 SYGVKD. This CDR3 is built from 16 residues. Unmatched junction bases numbered 8, after V lost 0 bases and J lost 3 bases. CDR3 DNA: TGTGCCATCAGTGAGTCAGGGCTGCAGGGGGACTACGAGCAGTACTTC. This translates into CAISESGLQGDYEQYF.

The gene calls are TRBV5-1 and TRBJ1-2; TRBD1 agrees at 9 bases. The CDR3 is made up of 15 amino acids. Looked up from germline, CDR1 is SGHRS and CDR2 is YFSETQ. V dropped 4 bases and J dropped 6; count of bases not matched to a gene: 10. This CDR3 is CASSLDSQGADGYTF. In DNA, the CDR3 is TGCGCCAGCAGCCTGGACTCACAGGGGGCGGATGGCTACACCTTC.

The rearrangement joins TRBV5-1 to TRBJ1-1; perhaps TRBD1 as D (6 bases). The CDR3 length is 15 residues. V was pared by 3 bases and J by 1 base, with 13 bases between. Germline CDR1 reads SGHRS; CDR2 reads YFSETQ. The CDR3 region is CASSSGQLGNTEAFF. The CDR3 nucleotides are TGCGCCAGCAGCTCAGGACAGTTGGGGAACACTGAAGCTTTCTTT.

This clone showed up just once. V and J are TRBV5-5 and TRBJ2-7; 8 bases map to TRBD1. V was clipped by 2 bases and J by 5 bases; unmatched bases: 6. The CDR3 runs to 14 residues. Germline lookup yields CDR1 SGHKS and CDR2 YYEKEE (reference sequence). CDR3 coding DNA: TGTGCCAGCAGCTTAAGGACAGGGTTCCACGAGCAGTACTTC. It encodes CASSLRTGFHEQYF.

The chain carries TRBV6-5 and TRBJ2-5, with D maybe TRBD2 (5 bases). CDR1 MNHEY and CDR2 SVGAGI come from the germline V gene. V was pared by 5 bases and J by 1 base, with 11 bases between. The CDR3 is made up of 14 amino acids. The CDR3 DNA reads TGTGCCAGCAGTGCAGGACTGGGCCAAGAGACCCAGTACTTC. This sequence encodes CASSAGLGQETQYF.

This clone showed up just a few times. This chain joins TRBV6-5 and TRBJ1-4; no reliable D call. The CDR3 is made up of 13 amino acids. CDR1 is MNHEY, CDR2 SVGAGI, per germline. V was cut by 5 bases and J by 6 bases, with 10 bases left in between. CDR3: CASSGRMYEKLFF. In nucleotides, the CDR3 is TGTGCCAGCAGTGGCAGGATGTATGAAAAACTGTTTTTT.

The chain uses TRBV5-1 and TRBJ2-3, with TRBD1 matching 11 bases. The trim removed 2 bases at V and 4 bases at J, leaving 9 bases unmatched. The length of the CDR3 is 17 residues. Germline V gene lookup returns CDR1 SGHRS and CDR2 YFSETQ. CDR3 DNA sequence: TGCGCCAGCAGCTTATTACCGGGACAGGGGGGGGCAGATACGCAGTATTTT. Its translation is CASSLLPGQGGADTQYF.

The rearrangement links TRBV18 to TRBJ1-2, with D tentatively TRBD1 (6 bases). V was cut by 5 bases and J by 3 bases, with 10 bases left in between. The CDR3 consists of 13 residues. Germline values: CDR1 KGHSH, CDR2 LQKENI. The CDR3 coding sequence is TGTGCCAGCTCAACGACAGGAGACTATGGCTACACCTTC. This sequence encodes CASSTTGDYGYTF.

This chain joins TRBV5-1 and TRBJ1-3; 7 nucleotides match TRBD1. CDR1 and CDR2 (germline): SGHRS, YFSETQ. The CDR3 is made up of 17 amino acids. V lost 3 bases and J lost 0; bases outside the gene matches: 9. Here the CDR3 reads CASSSSGTVRSGNTIYF. As DNA, the CDR3 is TGCGCCAGCAGCTCGTCCGGGACAGTCCGCTCTGGAAACACCATATATTTT. Looking up the rest from reference TRBV5-1 and TRBJ1-3 gives the full variable domain: KAGVTQTPRYLIKTRGQQVTLSCSPISGHRSVSWYQQTPGQGLQFLFEYFSETQRNKGNFPGRFSGRQFSNSRSEMNVSTLELGDSALYLCASSSSGTVRSGNTIYFGEGSWLTVV.

This clone was seen a few times. J is TRBJ2-5 and V is TRBV6-6, with D perhaps matching TRBD2 (6 bases). V lost 10 bases to trimming and J lost 3 bases, with 21 bases between them. This CDR3 comprises 15 residues. Germline assignment: CDR1 MNHNY and CDR2 SVGAGI (reference sequence). CDR3 sequence (DNA): TGTGCCACCTCAAGGAGGGGCAGGCCTGAAGAGACCCAGTACTTC. Translation: CATSRRGRPEETQYF.

J is TRBJ2-7 and V is TRBV6-5; D is uncertain. Looked up from germline, CDR1 is MNHEY and CDR2 is SVGAGI. Between the trimmed V and J ends, which lost 0 bases and 7 bases, there was a span of 13 bases. The CDR3 sequence is 14 residues long. CDR3 sequence (DNA): TGTGCCAGCAGTTACTCGATAACGGTGCCAGAGCAGTACTTC. Its protein is CASSYSITVPEQYF.

The rearrangement joins TRBV5-6 to TRBJ2-1; 9 nucleotides agree with TRBD1. Trimming cost V 0 bases and J 9 bases; bases outside gene matches: 7. The CDR3 contains 15 residues. Germline CDR1 SGHDT, CDR2 YYEEEE. The CDR3 is CASSLGDRETGEQFF. The CDR3 DNA sequence: TGTGCCAGCAGCTTGGGGGACAGGGAGACGGGTGAGCAGTTCTTC.

The CDR3 region is CASSKIQGPGQPQHF. In DNA, the CDR3 is TGTGCCAGCAGTAAAATACAGGGGCCAGGCCAGCCCCAGCATTTT. This sequence joins TRBV6-6 and TRBJ1-5, with 7 bases matching TRBD1. The V gene's germline CDR1 is MNHNY and CDR2 SVGAGI (reference sequence). Losses at the gene ends were 5 bases for V and 7 bases for J; bases not matched to a gene: 11. The CDR3 is 15 amino acids.

The V and J genes are TRBV7-9 and TRBJ1-5, with a possible D match to TRBD1 (6 bases). Trimming left V 5 bases short and J 5 bases short, with 13 bases between. The CDR3 totals 14 residues. Germline loops: CDR1 SEHNR, CDR2 FQNEAQ (reference sequence). DNA for the CDR3: TGTGCCAGCAGCCTAGGGACAAGGGATCAGCCCCAGCATTTT. Translating it yields CASSLGTRDQPQHF.

V is TRBV7-2 and J is TRBJ2-5; D is perhaps TRBD1 (5 bases). Looked up from germline, CDR1 is SGHTA and CDR2 is FQGNSA. The V gene lost 5 bases and the J gene lost 0 bases, with 10 bases spanning the gap. This CDR3 region has 14 residues. CDR3 residues: CASSKRTHQETQYF. For the CDR3, the DNA is TGTGCCAGCAGCAAACGGACACACCAAGAGACCCAGTACTTC. Full variable domain (rest looked up from reference TRBV7-2 and TRBJ2-5): GAGVSQSPSNKVTEKGKDVELRCDPISGHTALYWYRQSLGQGLEFLIYFQGNSAPDKSGLPSDRFSAERTGGSVSTLTIQRTQQEDSAVYLCASSKRTHQETQYFGPGTRLLVL.

The chain combines TRBV4-1 with TRBJ1-2, with 11 nucleotides matching TRBD1. Germline trimming cut 0 bases from V and 8 bases from J; bases unmatched to any gene: 8. This CDR3 contains 16 residues. Germline loops: CDR1 MGHRA, CDR2 YSYEKL. The CDR3 reads CASSQEGQGEWVGYTF. CDR3 coding DNA: TGCGCCAGCAGCCAAGAGGGACAGGGGGAGTGGGTCGGCTACACCTTC.

The V call is TRBV5-1, the J call TRBJ2-7; weak D call: TRBD1 (5 bases). The CDR3 is 15 residues long. Germline CDR1 SGHRS, CDR2 YFSETQ. Trimming pared 0 bases from V and 2 bases from J, leaving 12 bases between. The CDR3 loop reads CASSLVWGLAYEQYF. In DNA, the CDR3 is TGCGCCAGCAGCTTGGTTTGGGGCCTGGCCTACGAGCAGTACTTC.

This clone was observed a handful of times. V and J are TRBV6-9 and TRBJ2-7; 7 nucleotides agree with TRBD2. J was trimmed by 1 base and V by 3 bases; bases with no gene match: 6. The CDR3 is 15 amino acids. Looked up from germline, CDR1 is MNHGY and CDR2 is SVAAGI. Here the CDR3 reads CASSYRRGGSYEQYF. The CDR3 coding sequence is TGTGCCAGCAGTTACCGCCGGGGAGGGTCCTACGAGCAGTACTTC.

The genes are TRBV7-2 and TRBJ2-3, with D perhaps TRBD2 (5 bases). Trimming took off 5 bases at V and 8 bases at J, with 11 bases between the two ends. Germline CDR1 SGHTA, CDR2 FQGNSA. The CDR3 sequence is 12 residues long. DNA of the CDR3: TGTGCCAGCAGCAGCGGTTCGGTTACGCAGTATTTT. Translation gives CASSSGSVTQYF.

The rearrangement links TRBV7-3 to TRBJ2-3; perhaps TRBD2 as D (5 bases). Germline V gives CDR1 SGHTA, CDR2 FQGTGA. The V end was cut by 4 bases, the J end by 6 bases, with 11 bases between. The CDR3 spans 13 residues. This chain's CDR3 is CASSSTGGDTQYF. The CDR3 DNA is TGTGCCAGCAGCTCTACGGGCGGGGATACGCAGTATTTT.

This chain connects TRBV5-1 to TRBJ1-2; unclear D gene. The CDR3 is made up of 13 amino acids. Trimming pared 2 bases from V and 2 bases from J, leaving 7 bases between. The germline V gene encodes CDR1 SGHRS and CDR2 YFSETQ. The CDR3 nucleotides are TGCGCCAGCAGCTTCACAGAAAACTATGGCTACACCTTC. This sequence encodes CASSFTENYGYTF.